This T cell receptor beta chain came from a study of PD-1 blockade in mismatch repair-deficient tumors. On the study more broadly: All were previously treated, progressing patients with approximately 12 mismatch repair-deficient cancer types.

TCRdb's copy holds only in-frame clones and misses some; the assay was immunoSEQ multiplex PCR. The table shows about 68,000 clones, with around 73% occurring only once. The TCR-sequenced patients were three responders to pembrolizumab. V dropped 6 bases and J dropped 5; count of bases not matched to a gene: 7. This CDR3 is built from 15 residues. The germline CDR1 and CDR2 sequences are LNHDA and SQIVND (reference sequence). The sequence was collected from an adult with mismatch repair-deficient cancer. The rearrangement joins TRBV19 to TRBJ2-1; 10 bases fit TRBD2. Source: peripheral blood, taken 2 weeks after starting pembrolizumab. As DNA, the CDR3 is TGTGCCAGTAGGTTAGCGGGAGGCCCCCACAATGAGCAGTTCTTC. Its translation is CASRLAGGPHNEQFF.